This TCR beta chain appears in the sequencing data of a study of spatial heterogeneity in lung cancer. Study as a whole: Sequences of the beta chain were consistently detected in greater numbers than alpha-chain sequences.

This clonotype was recorded a few times. Time point of the sample: sample taken at primary tumor resection. No cell sorting; template was whole RNA from tumor, lung tissue or PBMC. The donor population consisted of over 55 patients with untreated, early-stage non-small cell lung cancer. The study tagged each TCR cDNA molecule with a unique molecular identifier. TCRdb redid the calling of the 5' RACE reads with MiXCR, one entry per CDR3 protein. This table holds 80,000 to 95,000 distinct CDR3 sequences, roughly 8.7% found once. The germline V gene encodes CDR1 SEHNR and CDR2 FQNEAQ (reference sequence). Trimming removed 3 bases from V and 0 bases from J; junction bases left unmatched: 3. The CDR3 sequence is 16 residues long.

The V and J genes are TRBV7-9 and TRBJ2-7; TRBD2 matches at 12 bases. The source of this sequence is a male donor with early-stage non-small cell lung cancer. Sequencing was performed on PBMCs, taken at surgery. The CDR3 bases are TGTGCCAGCAGCTTTGGACTAGCGGGGAGCTCCTACGAGCAGTACTTC. This encodes CASSFGLAGSSYEQYF. The variable domain in full, with the rest retrieved from reference TRBV7-9 and TRBJ2-7, is DTGVSQNPRHKITKRGQNVTFRCDPISEHNRLYWYRQTLGQGPEFLTYFQNEAQLEKSRLLSDRFSAERPKGSFSTLEIQRTEQGDSAMYLCASSFGLAGSSYEQYFGPGTRLTVT.